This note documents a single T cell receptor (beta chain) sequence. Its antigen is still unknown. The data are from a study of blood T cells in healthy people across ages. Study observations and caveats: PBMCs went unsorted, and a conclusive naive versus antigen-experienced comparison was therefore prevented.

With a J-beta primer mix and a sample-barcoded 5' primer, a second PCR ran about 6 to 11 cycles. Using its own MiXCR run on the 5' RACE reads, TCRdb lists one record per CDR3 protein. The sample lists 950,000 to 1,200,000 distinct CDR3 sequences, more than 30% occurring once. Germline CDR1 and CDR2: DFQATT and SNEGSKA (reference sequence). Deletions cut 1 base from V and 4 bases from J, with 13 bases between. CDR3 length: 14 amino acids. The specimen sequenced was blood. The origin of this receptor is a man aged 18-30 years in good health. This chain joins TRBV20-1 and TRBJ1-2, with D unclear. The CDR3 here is CSARANWDGYGYTF. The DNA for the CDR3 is TGCAGTGCTAGAGCAAATTGGGATGGCTATGGCTACACCTTC.